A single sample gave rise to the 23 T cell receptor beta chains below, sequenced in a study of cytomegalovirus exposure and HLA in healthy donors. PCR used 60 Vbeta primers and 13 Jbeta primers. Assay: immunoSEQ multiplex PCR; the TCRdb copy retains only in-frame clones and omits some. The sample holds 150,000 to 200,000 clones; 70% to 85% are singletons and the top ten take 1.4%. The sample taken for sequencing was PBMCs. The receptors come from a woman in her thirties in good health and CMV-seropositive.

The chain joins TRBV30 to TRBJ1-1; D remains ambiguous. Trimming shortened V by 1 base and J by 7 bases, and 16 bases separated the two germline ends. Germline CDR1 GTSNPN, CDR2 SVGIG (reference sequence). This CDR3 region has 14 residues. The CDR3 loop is CAWSAPYSPNEAFF. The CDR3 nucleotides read TGTGCCTGGAGTGCCCCTTACTCCCCCAATGAAGCTTTCTTT.

The CDR3 nucleotides are TGTGCCAGCAGCTCGACCGCCGGCGGGACAGGGGCGGATACGCAGTATTTT. It codes for CASSSTAGGTGADTQYF. The rearrangement links TRBV11-2 to TRBJ2-3; 10 bases are shared with TRBD1. Trimming cost V 4 bases and J 6 bases; bases outside gene matches: 13. The CDR3 runs 17 residues. Germline V gene lookup returns CDR1 SGHAT and CDR2 FQNNGV.

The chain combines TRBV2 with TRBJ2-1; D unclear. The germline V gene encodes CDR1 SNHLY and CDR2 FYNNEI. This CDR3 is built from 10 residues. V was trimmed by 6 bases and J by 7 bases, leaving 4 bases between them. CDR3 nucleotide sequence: TGTGCCAGCAGACAAAATGAGCAGTTCTTC. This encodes CASRQNEQFF.

CDR3 bases: TGCGCCAGCAGCTCCGCTGCGGGGACAGGGACCCACGAGCAGTACTTC. Protein sequence: CASSSAAGTGTHEQYF. The chain has TRBV5-1 and TRBJ2-7; 9 bases are a match to TRBD1. Per germline, CDR1 SGHRS and CDR2 YFSETQ. The junction had 12 bases not matched to a gene; V was cut back by 3 bases and J by 5 bases. CDR3 length: 16 residues.

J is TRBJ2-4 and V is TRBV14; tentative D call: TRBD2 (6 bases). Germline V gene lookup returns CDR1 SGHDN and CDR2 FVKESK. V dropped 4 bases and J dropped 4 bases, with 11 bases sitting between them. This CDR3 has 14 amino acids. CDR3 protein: CASSLADGKNIQYF. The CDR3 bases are TGTGCCAGCAGCCTAGCGGACGGTAAAAACATTCAGTACTTC. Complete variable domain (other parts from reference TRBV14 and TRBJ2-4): EAGVTQFPSHSVIEKGQTVTLRCDPISGHDNLYWYRRVMGKEIKFLLHFVKESKQDESGMPNNRFLAERTGGTYSTLKVQPAELEDSGVYFCASSLADGKNIQYFGAGTRLSVL.

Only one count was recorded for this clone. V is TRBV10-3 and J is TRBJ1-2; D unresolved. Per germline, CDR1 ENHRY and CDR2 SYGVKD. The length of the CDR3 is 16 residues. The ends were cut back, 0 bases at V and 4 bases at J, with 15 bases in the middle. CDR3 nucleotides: TGTGCCATCAGTGAGTCGCCCCCGAGGGCGGGCTATGGCTACACCTTC. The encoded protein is CAISESPPRAGYGYTF.

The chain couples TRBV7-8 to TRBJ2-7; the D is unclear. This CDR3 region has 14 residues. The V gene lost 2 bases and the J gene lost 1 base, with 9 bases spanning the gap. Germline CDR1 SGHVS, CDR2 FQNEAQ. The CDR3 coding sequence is TGTGCCAGCAGCTTATTAGATTCGTCCTACGAGCAGTACTTC. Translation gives CASSLLDSSYEQYF.

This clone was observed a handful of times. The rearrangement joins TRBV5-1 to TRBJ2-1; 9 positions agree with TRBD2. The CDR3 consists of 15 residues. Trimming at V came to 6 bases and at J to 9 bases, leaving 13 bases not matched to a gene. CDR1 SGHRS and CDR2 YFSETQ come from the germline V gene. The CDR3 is CASTLGVAGEPEQFF. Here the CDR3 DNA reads TGCGCCAGCACTCTGGGGGTAGCGGGAGAGCCTGAGCAGTTCTTC.

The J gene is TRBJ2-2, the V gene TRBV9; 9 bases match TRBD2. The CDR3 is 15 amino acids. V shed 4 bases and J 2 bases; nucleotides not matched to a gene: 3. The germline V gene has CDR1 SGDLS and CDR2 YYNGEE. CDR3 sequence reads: CASSLLAGNTGELFF. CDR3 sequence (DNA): TGTGCCAGCAGCTTACTAGCGGGTAACACCGGGGAGCTGTTTTTT.

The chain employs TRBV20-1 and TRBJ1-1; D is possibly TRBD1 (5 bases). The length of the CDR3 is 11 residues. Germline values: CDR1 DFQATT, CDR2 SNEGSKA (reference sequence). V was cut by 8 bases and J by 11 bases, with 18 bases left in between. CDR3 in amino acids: CSTQGLGMAFF. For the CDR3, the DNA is TGCAGTACTCAGGGTCTAGGTATGGCTTTCTTT.

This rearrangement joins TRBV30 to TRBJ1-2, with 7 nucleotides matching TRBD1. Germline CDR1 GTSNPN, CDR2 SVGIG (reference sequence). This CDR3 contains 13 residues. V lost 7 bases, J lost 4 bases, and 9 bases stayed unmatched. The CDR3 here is CAYSRDRPYGYTF. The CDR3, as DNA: TGTGCCTATTCCCGGGACAGACCCTATGGCTACACCTTC.

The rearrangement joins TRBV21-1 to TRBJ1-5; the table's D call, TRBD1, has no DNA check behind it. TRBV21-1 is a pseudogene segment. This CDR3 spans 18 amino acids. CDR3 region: CASSKAGTHSFSNQPQHF. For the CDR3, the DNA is TGTGCCAGCAGCAAAGCCGGGACACATAGTTTTAGCAATCAGCCCCAGCATTTT.

The CDR3 loop is CASSLMAGYNEQFF. In DNA, the CDR3 is TGTGCCAGCAGTTTAATGGCGGGGTACAATGAGCAGTTCTTC. This chain links TRBV28 with TRBJ2-1; D might be TRBD2 (6 bases). The CDR3 spans 14 residues. Trimming pared 2 bases from V and 4 bases from J, leaving 9 bases between. Germline V gives CDR1 MDHEN, CDR2 SYDVKM.

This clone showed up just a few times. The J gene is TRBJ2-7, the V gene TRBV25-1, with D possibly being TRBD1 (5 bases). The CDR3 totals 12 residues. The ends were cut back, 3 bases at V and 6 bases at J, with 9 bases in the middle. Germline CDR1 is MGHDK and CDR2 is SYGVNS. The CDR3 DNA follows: TGTGCCAGCAGTGATCCAGGGTCCGAGCAGTACTTC. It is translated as CASSDPGSEQYF.

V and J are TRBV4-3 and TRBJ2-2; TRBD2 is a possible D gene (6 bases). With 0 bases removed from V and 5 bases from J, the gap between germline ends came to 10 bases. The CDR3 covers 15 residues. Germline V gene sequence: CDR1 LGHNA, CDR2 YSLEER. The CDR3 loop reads CASSQDRAGTGELFF. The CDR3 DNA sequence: TGCGCCAGCAGCCAAGACAGGGCGGGGACCGGGGAGCTGTTTTTT.

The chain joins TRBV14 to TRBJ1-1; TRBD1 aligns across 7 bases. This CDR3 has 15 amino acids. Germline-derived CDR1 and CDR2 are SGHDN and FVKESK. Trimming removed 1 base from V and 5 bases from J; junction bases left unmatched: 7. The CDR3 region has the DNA TGTGCCAGCAGCCAAGTGGGGCTGACAGGGACTGAAGCTTTCTTT. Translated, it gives CASSQVGLTGTEAFF.

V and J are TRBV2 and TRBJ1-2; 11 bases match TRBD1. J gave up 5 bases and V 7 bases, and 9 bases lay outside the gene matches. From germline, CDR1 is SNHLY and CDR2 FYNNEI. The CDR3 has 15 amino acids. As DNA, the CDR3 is TGTGCCAGCAAACTTCAAGGGACAGGGGGGTATGGCTACACCTTC. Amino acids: CASKLQGTGGYGYTF.

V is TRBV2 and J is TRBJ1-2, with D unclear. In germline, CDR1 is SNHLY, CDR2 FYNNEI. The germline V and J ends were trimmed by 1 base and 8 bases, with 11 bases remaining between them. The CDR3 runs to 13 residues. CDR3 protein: CASSEGESVGYTF. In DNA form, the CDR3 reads TGTGCCAGCAGTGAAGGGGAGTCGGTGGGCTACACCTTC.

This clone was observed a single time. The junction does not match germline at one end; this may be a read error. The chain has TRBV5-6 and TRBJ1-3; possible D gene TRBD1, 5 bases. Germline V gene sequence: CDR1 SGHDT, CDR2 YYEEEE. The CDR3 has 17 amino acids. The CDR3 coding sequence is TGTGCCAGCAGCTCGTGGGGCAGGTTCATCTCTGGAAACACCGTATATTTT. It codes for CASSSWGRFISGNTVYF. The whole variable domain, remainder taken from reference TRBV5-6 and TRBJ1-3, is DAGVTQSPTHLIKTRGQQVTLRCSPKSGHDTVSWYQQALGQGPQFIFQYYEEEERQRGNFPDRFSGHQFPNYSSELNVNALLLGDSALYLCASSSWGRFISGNTVYFGEGSWLTVV.

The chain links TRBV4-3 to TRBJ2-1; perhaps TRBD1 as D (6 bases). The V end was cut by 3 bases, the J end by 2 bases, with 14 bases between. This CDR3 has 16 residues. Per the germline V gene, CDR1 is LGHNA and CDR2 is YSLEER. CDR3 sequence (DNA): TGCGCCAGCAGCCAGGCTGACAGGTTGACCTACAATGAGCAGTTCTTC. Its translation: CASSQADRLTYNEQFF.

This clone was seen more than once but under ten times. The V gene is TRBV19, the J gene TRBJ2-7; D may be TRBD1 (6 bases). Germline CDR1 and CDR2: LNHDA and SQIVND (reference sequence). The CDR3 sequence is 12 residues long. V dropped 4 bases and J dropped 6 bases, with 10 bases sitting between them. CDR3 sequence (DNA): TGTGCCAGTAGTACACAGGGTCCCGAGCAGTACTTC. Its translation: CASSTQGPEQYF.

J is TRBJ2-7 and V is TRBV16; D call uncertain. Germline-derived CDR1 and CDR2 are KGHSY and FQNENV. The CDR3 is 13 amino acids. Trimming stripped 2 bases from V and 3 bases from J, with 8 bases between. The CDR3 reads CASSQTDHYEQYF. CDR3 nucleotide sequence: TGTGCCAGCAGCCAAACAGACCACTACGAGCAGTACTTC.

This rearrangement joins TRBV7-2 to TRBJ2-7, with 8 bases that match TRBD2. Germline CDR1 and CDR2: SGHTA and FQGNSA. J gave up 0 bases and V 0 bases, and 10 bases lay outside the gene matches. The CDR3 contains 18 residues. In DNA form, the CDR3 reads TGTGCCAGCAGCTTAGCGATGGGGGTCAGCGGGAGCTCCTACGAGCAGTACTTC. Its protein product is CASSLAMGVSGSSYEQYF.